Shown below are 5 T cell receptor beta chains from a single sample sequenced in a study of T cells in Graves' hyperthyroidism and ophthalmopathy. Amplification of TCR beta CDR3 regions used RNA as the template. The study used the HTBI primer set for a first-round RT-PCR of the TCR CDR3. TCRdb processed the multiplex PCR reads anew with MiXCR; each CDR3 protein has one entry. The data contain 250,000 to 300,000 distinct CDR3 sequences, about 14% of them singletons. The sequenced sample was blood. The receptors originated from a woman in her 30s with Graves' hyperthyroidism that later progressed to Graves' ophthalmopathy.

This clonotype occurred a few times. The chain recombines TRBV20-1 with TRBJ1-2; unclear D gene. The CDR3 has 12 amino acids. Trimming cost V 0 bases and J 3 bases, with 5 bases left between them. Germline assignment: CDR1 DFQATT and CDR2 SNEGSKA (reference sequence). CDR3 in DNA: TGCAGTGCTAGAGAGGCAGACTATGGCTACACCTTC. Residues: CSAREADYGYTF.

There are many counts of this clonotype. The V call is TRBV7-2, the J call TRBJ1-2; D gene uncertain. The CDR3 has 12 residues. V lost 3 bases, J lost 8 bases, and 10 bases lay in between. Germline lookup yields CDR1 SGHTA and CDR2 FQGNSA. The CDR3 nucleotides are TGTGCCAGCAGCTTTTCGGGGAGCGGCTACACCTTC. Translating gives CASSFSGSGYTF.

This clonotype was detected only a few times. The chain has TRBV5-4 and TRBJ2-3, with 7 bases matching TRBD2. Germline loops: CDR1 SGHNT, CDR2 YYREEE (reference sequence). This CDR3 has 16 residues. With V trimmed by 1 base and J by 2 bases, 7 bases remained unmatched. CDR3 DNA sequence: TGTGCCAGCAGCTTGTCGGCGGGAGAGTTCACAGATACGCAGTATTTT. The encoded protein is CASSLSAGEFTDTQYF.

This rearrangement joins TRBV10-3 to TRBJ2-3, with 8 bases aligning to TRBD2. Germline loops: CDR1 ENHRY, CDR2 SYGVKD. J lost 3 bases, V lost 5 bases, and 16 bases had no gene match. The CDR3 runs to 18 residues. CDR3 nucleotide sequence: TGTGCCATCAGTAATGTATCAAGCGGGAGTGTTCCTACAGATACGCAGTATTTT. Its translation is CAISNVSSGSVPTDTQYF.

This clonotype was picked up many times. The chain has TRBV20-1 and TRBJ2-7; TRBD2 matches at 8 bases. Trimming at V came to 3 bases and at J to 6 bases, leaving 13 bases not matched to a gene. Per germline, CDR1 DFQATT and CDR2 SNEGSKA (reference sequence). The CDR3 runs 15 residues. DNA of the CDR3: TGCAGTGCTAGTTCGGAATGGCTAGCGGGCCGCGAGCAGTACTTC. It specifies CSASSEWLAGREQYF.